What follows are 8 T cell receptor beta chains derived from one specimen sequenced in a study of regulatory T cells in long-lasting Graves disease. Sample time point: newly diagnosed GD, antithyroid drugs for less than 3 months. TCR sequences were obtained from RNA taken from PBMCs. Both iRepertoire HTBI primers and Arm-PCR of CDR3 regions were used to build the TCR beta libraries. TCRdb reprocessed the multiplex PCR reads via MiXCR and lists one record per CDR3 protein. The sample includes about 420,000 distinct CDR3 sequences, around 17% of them seen just once. These records were also assigned to another study, of T cells in Graves' hyperthyroidism and ophthalmopathy.

Sequenced here: peripheral blood mononuclear cells (PBMCs), sampled at new diagnosis, from a patient treated with antithyroid drugs. Every receptor here comes from a woman between 18 and 30 years old with Graves disease.

V gene TRBV9 combines with J gene TRBJ2-1; maybe TRBD1 (7 bases). Trimming cost V 0 bases and J 9 bases, with 13 bases left between them. The V gene's germline CDR1 is SGDLS and CDR2 YYNGEE. CDR3 length: 14 amino acids. This chain's CDR3 is CASSVAQGGTEQFF. CDR3 DNA: TGTGCCAGCAGCGTAGCTCAGGGGGGAACTGAGCAGTTCTTC.

The chain links TRBV7-9 to TRBJ2-1; D could derive from TRBD1 or TRBD2 (5 bases each). Per germline, CDR1 SEHNR and CDR2 FQNEAQ (reference sequence). The CDR3 consists of 13 residues. V was trimmed by 1 base and J by 8 bases, leaving 9 bases between them. The CDR3 loop reads CASSLELGDEQFF. The CDR3 nucleotides read TGTGCCAGCAGCTTAGAACTGGGGGATGAGCAGTTCTTC.

This clonotype was seen only a few times. J is TRBJ1-2 and V is TRBV6-2 or TRBV6-3, with D possibly matching TRBD1 (6 bases). In germline, CDR1 is MNHEY, CDR2 SVGEGT. The CDR3 spans 14 residues. With 6 bases removed from V and 8 bases from J, the gap between germline ends came to 19 bases. CDR3 in DNA: TGTGCCAGCAGAGGGACAATCCTAAGAGTAGGCTACACCTTC. Translated, it gives CASRGTILRVGYTF.

J is TRBJ1-1 and V is TRBV15, with a tentative D call TRBD1 (5 bases). With 3 bases removed from V and 4 bases from J, the gap between germline ends came to 15 bases. The CDR3 has 15 residues. Germline values: CDR1 LNHNV, CDR2 YYDKDF (reference sequence). As DNA, the CDR3 is TGTGCCACCAGCAGCCGACCAGGGTTGGGCACTGAAGCTTTCTTT. This gives the protein CATSSRPGLGTEAFF.

In this sample, this clonotype turned up many times. This sequence joins TRBV20-1 and TRBJ2-1; D tentatively fits TRBD1 or TRBD2 (6 bases each). The germline V gene has CDR1 DFQATT and CDR2 SNEGSKA (reference sequence). The CDR3 is 18 residues long. Trimming took off 3 bases at V and 8 bases at J, with 29 bases between the two ends. CDR3 region: CSARQGQVGWEDPHEQFF. The CDR3 nucleotides read TGCAGTGCTAGGCAGGGGCAGGTCGGTTGGGAGGACCCGCATGAGCAGTTCTTC.

This clonotype has ten or more counts. The chain is built from TRBV18 and TRBJ1-1; perhaps TRBD1 as D (6 bases). Germline CDR1 KGHSH, CDR2 LQKENI. There are 14 residues in the CDR3. Trimming cost V 5 bases and J 2 bases, with 12 bases left between them. CDR3 sequence (DNA): TGTGCCAGCTCAAGCCGGGACACCAACACTGAAGCTTTCTTT. It encodes CASSSRDTNTEAFF.

This clonotype came up a few times. The chain links TRBV19 to TRBJ1-1; D is uncertain. Germline values: CDR1 LNHDA, CDR2 SQIVND (reference sequence). Trimming took 2 bases from V and 1 from J, leaving 5 bases between them. The CDR3 has 13 amino acids. The CDR3 loop reads CASSISKNTEAFF. DNA for the CDR3: TGTGCCAGTAGTATAAGTAAGAACACTGAAGCTTTCTTT. Filled out from reference TRBV19 and TRBJ1-1, the complete variable domain reads DGGITQSPKYLFRKEGQNVTLSCEQNLNHDAMYWYRQDPGQGLRLIYYSQIVNDFQKGDIAEGYSVSREKKESFPLTVTSAQKNPTAFYLCASSISKNTEAFFGQGTRLTVV.

There are many counts of this clonotype. This chain connects TRBV11-3 to TRBJ2-5; no firm D call. The CDR3 runs to 13 residues. CDR1 and CDR2 (germline): SGHNT, YENEEA. The V and J ends lost 0 bases and 7 bases respectively, with 9 bases between them. The CDR3 loop reads CASSLETLGTQYF. For the CDR3, the DNA is TGTGCCAGCAGCTTAGAGACCCTAGGGACCCAGTACTTC.